The clone carrying this T cell receptor beta chain was detected ten times or more. This record belongs to a study of low-dose radiotherapy and immunotherapy resistance in tumors. Whole-study context: Cohort 1 was given 0.5 Gy per fraction every 2 weeks, for 6.5 Gy total. Each patient took aspirin at a dose of 300 mg by mouth once daily over the course of four cycles, with dosing beginning on cycle 1 day 1.

Time point: before trial treatment. The CDR3 has 15 amino acids. V trimming: 6 bases; J trimming: 4 bases; junction bases outside the gene matches: 8. Germline CDR1 MNHEY, CDR2 SVGAGI. TRAV- and TRBV-specific primers primed first-strand cDNA, covering alpha and beta chains. TCR amplification ran approximately 20 PCR cycles using constant-region and V-primer adapter primers. mRNA that had been isolated underwent amplification through in vitro transcription. TCRdb itself ran the reads through MiXCR, one entry per CDR3 protein. This sample has tens of thousands of distinct CDR3 sequences, with 9% to 9.5% found just once.

Sequenced here: PBMCs, sampled before treatment. The rearrangement uses TRBV6-5 and TRBJ2-3, with TRBD1 matching over 9 bases. This clonotype was sampled from a male donor with prostate cancer. CDR3 coding DNA: TGTGCCAGCAGGGTGGGACAGGGTTTTTCAGATACGCAGTATTTT. As protein: CASRVGQGFSDTQYF.